This TCR beta chain was identified during a study of cytotoxic CD8 clonotypes in ibrutinib-treated CLL. Study-wide background: Across the patients, about a dozen were relapsed/refractory, around 16 treatment-naive and 17 to 18 IGHV unmutated. Approximately 25 partial and 2 complete responses; at median 68 months, about 14 remitted, 12 progressed.

With regard to this clone: Its specificity is unknown.

Sequenced by immunoSEQ multiplex PCR; TCRdb stores in-frame clones only, minus some. The sample holds roughly 180,000 clones, approximately 84% seen once. Regarding the study as a whole: The clonality went up when patients responded to ibrutinib and dropped back toward baseline at progression. Patients had baseline clonality above age-matched healthy donors, and this clonality moved with circulating CD8+ T-cell counts.

The CDR3 runs to 16 residues. V gene TRBV21-1 combines with J gene TRBJ1-5. TRBV21-1 represents a pseudogene. This receptor was identified in a human donor with chronic lymphocytic leukemia. The material sequenced was PBMCs, taken after 24 months of ibrutinib treatment. CDR3 protein: CASSKRRDRSNQPQHF. In DNA, the CDR3 is TGTGCCAGCAGCAAAAGGAGGGATCGGAGCAATCAGCCCCAGCATTTT.